This T cell receptor (beta chain) derives from a study of blood T cell repertoires in COVID-19 (dated by TCRdb to the early 2020s). In terms of the full investigation: Samples covering the acute and convalescent phases of COVID-19 were provided by collaborators in the United States, Italy and Spain. The material from the prospective study consisted of cDNA or gDNA derived from T cells, B-cell-depleted T cells, or PBMCs. Deeply sampled blood TCRbeta repertoires from subjects exposed to, actively infected with, or recovered from COVID-19 were included in the dataset. The repertoires were released in a freely available public database intended as a resource for research on the immune response to SARS-CoV-2. The samples were drawn from the first 160 participants of the ongoing ImmuneRACE study and from 1,254 subjects provided by 6 global collaborators. A de-identified subject ID, COVID-19 status, age in years and sex were almost always included in the sample metadata. Where available, HLA class I and class II types were obtained from metadata supplied by the sample provider rather than from assay-based typing. What the study reported, not specific to this receptor: The amount of clinical and demographic metadata varied by source and participant and was provided uncurated.

Remarks on this clone: Its recognized antigen is unknown. No much larger clone is present one base from it, and per-base qualities are unavailable.

Trimming removed 2 bases from V and 2 bases from J, leaving 11 bases between the germline ends. For CDR1 and CDR2, the germline V gene (reference sequence) lists GTSNPN and SVGIG. The CDR3 sequence holds 14 residues, the cysteine and phenylalanine included. Just the 42-base CDR3 DNA is kept, in frame starting at base 1. A second Seattle source provided samples from volunteer blood donors who had recovered from COVID-19. Each collaborating institution followed its own protocols to collect whole blood in K2EDTA tubes. For TCRbeta analysis, collaborators shipped samples as frozen whole blood, isolated PBMCs, or DNA extracted from either of those sample types. TCRbeta CDR3 regions were amplified from genomic DNA by means of the immunoSEQ Assay, a bias-controlled multiplex PCR. Concerning the study's data processing: The number of nucleated cells in each sample was estimated by amplification of reference gene primers within the assay. Sequence reads were collapsed and filtered to measure the absolute abundance of every unique TCRbeta CDR3 rearrangement. Productive Simpson clonality was computed per sample as the square root of Simpson's diversity index over productive rearrangements. This is the immuneACCESS table as TCRdb keeps it, with only in-frame sequences that have V and J called. A part of the clones is gone; compared with another copy, unresolved V genes explain less than half, and the rest is unexplained. The V and J calls and clone size are taken from that table; D and trimming were inferred from the DNA. The sample table holds 140,000 to 150,000 clones, of which about four fifths were seen once. The ten largest make up about 3.5% of the sample.

Material for sequencing was peripheral blood. The sequence joins TRBV30 to TRBJ2-3; the D gene is not confidently resolved. This TCR was sampled from an older man who had recovered from COVID-19. At the DNA level, the sequence is TGTGCCTGGAGTAATGGGCACCCCACAGATACGCAGTATTTT. Translated, this gives CAWSNGHPTDTQYF.